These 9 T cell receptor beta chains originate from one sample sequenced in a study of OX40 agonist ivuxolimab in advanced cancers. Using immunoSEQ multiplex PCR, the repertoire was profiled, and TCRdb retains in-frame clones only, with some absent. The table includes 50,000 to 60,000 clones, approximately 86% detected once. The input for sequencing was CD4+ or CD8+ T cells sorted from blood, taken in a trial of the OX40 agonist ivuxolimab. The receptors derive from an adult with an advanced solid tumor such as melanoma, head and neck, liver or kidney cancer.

The CDR3 region has the DNA TGTGCCAGCAGCTTAGTAAGGAGCTCCTACAATGAGCAGTTCTTC. Protein: CASSLVRSSYNEQFF. The chain links TRBV7-6 to TRBJ2-1, with D unresolved. Trimming took off 1 base at V and 0 bases at J, with 7 bases between the two ends. Looked up from germline, CDR1 is SGHVS and CDR2 is FNYEAQ. The CDR3 has 15 residues.

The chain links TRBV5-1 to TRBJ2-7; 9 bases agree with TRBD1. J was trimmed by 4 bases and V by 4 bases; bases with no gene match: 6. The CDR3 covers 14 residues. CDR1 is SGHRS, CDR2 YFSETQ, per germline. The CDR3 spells CASSNRDRDYEQYF. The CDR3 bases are TGCGCCAGCAGCAACCGGGACAGGGATTACGAGCAGTACTTC.

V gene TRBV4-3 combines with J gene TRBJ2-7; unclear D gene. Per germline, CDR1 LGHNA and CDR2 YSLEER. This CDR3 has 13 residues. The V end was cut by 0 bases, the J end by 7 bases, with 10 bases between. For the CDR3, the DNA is TGCGCCAGCAGCCAAGATAGAGCGAGAGAGCAGTACTTC. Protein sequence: CASSQDRAREQYF.

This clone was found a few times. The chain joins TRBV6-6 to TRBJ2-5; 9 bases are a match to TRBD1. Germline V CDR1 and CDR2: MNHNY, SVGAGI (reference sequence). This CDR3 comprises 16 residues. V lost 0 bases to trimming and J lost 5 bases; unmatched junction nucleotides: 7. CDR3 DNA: TGTGCCAGCAGTTACTCGATGGGGACAGGGAGGGAGACCCAGTACTTC. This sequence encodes CASSYSMGTGRETQYF.

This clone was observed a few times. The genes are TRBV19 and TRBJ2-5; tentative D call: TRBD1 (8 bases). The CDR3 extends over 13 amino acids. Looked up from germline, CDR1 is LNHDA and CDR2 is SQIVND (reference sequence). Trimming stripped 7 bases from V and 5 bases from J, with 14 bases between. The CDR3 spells CASKGGDRETQYF. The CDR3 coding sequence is TGTGCCAGTAAAGGGGGGGACAGGGAGACCCAGTACTTC.

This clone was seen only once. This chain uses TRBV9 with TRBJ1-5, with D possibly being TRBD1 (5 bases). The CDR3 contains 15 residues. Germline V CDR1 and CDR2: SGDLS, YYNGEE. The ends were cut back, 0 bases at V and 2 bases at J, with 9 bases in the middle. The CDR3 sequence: CASSVGGIGNQPQHF. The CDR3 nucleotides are TGTGCCAGCAGCGTAGGGGGGATTGGCAATCAGCCCCAGCATTTT.

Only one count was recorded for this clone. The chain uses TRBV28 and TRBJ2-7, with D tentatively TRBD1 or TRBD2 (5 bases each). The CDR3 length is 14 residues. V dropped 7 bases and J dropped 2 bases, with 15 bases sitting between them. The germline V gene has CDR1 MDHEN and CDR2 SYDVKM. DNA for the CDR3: TGTGCCAGCACCGAACCGGGGCACACCTACGAGCAGTACTTC. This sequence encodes CASTEPGHTYEQYF.

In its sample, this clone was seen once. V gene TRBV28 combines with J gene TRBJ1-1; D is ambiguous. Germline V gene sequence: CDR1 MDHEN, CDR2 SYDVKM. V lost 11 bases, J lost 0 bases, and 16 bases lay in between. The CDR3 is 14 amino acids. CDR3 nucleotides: TGTGCCTCATTATTACGGTTGATGAACACTGAAGCTTTCTTT. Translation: CASLLRLMNTEAFF.

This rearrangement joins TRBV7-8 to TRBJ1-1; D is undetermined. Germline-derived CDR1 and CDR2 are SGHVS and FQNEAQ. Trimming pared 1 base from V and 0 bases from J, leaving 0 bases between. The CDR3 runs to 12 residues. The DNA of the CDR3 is TGTGCCAGCAGCTTAGTGAACACTGAAGCTTTCTTT. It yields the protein CASSLVNTEAFF.